This T cell receptor (beta chain) was captured by sequencing in a study of regulatory T cells in long-lasting Graves disease. Only a few counts were recorded for this clonotype. CDR3 length equals 13 residues. Germline loops: CDR1 SGHRS, CDR2 YFSETQ. V lost 3 bases and J lost 5; bases outside the gene matches: 3. The time point: newly diagnosed GD, antithyroid drugs for less than 3 months. Generation of the TCR library employed RNA extracted from PBMCs. Staff took around 9 milliliters of peripheral blood and put it into EDTA tubes. CDR3-region Arm-PCR and iRepertoire HTBI primers produced the TCR beta libraries. TCRdb fed the multiplex PCR reads into MiXCR, producing one record per CDR3 protein. The sample lists approximately 470,000 distinct CDR3 sequences, about a sixth occurring once. This same sample was also taken into another study, of T cells in Graves' hyperthyroidism and ophthalmopathy.

The gene calls are TRBV5-1 and TRBJ2-7, with 9 bases aligning to TRBD1. The specimen was peripheral blood mononuclear cells (PBMCs), collected at new diagnosis, from a patient treated with antithyroid drugs. This receptor was taken from a man in his forties with Graves disease. CDR3 loop: CASSWRTGDEQYF. The CDR3 bases are TGCGCCAGCAGCTGGAGGACAGGGGACGAGCAGTACTTC.